Described below is a single T cell receptor beta chain sequence and its context. Its antigen is as yet unknown. The data were produced by immunoSEQ multiplex PCR, yet TCRdb's version contains in-frame clones alone and is incomplete. The sample has about 79,000 clones; roughly 88% are singletons. This entry comes from a study of OX40 agonist ivuxolimab in advanced cancers. General observations from the study: What antigens the expanded peripheral T cells recognized was never established.

The CDR3 has 14 amino acids. CDR1 and CDR2 (germline): MNHEY, SVGAGI. Trimming left V 5 bases short and J 0 bases short, with 11 bases between. This TCR was recovered from an adult with an advanced solid tumor such as melanoma, head and neck, liver or kidney cancer. V usage is TRBV6-5 and J usage is TRBJ2-7; D gene uncertain. This specimen consisted of CD4+ or CD8+ T cells sorted from blood, obtained in a trial of the OX40 agonist ivuxolimab. Here the CDR3 DNA reads TGTGCCAGCAGTCCAACGCTGAGCTCCTACGAGCAGTACGTC. Translating it yields CASSPTLSSYEQYV.